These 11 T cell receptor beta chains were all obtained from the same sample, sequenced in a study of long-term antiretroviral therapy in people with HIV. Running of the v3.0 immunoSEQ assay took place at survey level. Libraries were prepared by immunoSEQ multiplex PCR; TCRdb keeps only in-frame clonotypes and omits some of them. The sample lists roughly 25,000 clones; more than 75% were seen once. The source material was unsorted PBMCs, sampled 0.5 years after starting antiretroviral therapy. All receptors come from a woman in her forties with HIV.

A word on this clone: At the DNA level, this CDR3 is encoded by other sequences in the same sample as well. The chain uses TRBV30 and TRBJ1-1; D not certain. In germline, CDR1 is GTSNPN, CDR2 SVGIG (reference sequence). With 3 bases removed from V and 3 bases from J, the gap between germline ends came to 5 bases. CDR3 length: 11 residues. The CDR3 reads CAWRAYTEAFF. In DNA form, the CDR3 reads TGTGCCTGGAGAGCGTACACTGAAGCTTTCTTT.

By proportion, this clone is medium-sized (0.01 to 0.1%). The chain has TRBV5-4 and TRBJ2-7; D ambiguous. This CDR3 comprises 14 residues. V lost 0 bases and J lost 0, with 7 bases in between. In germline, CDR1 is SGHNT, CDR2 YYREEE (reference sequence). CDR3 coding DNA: TGTGCCAGCAGCTTGGTAAGGGACTCCTACGAGCAGTACTTC. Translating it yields CASSLVRDSYEQYF. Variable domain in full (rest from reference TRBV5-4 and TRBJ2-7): ETGVTQSPTHLIKTRGQQVTLRCSSQSGHNTVSWYQQALGQGPQFIFQYYREEENGRGNFPPRFSGLQFPNYSSELNVNALELDDSALYLCASSLVRDSYEQYFGPGTRLTVT.

CDR3 bases: TGTGCCAGCTCTAAGAAACTAGCGGGGGTTTACAATGAGCAGTTCTTC. Translating gives CASSKKLAGVYNEQFF. V usage is TRBV28 and J usage is TRBJ2-1; 11 positions match TRBD2. Unmatched junction bases numbered 10, after V lost 8 bases and J lost 4 bases. CDR1 is MDHEN, CDR2 SYDVKM, per germline. The CDR3 contains 16 residues.

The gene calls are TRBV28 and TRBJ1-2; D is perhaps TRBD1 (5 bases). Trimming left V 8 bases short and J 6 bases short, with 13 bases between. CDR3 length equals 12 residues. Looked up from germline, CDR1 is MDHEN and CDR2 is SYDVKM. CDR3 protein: CASRPQGHGYTF. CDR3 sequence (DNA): TGTGCCAGCCGCCCCCAGGGCCATGGCTACACCTTC.

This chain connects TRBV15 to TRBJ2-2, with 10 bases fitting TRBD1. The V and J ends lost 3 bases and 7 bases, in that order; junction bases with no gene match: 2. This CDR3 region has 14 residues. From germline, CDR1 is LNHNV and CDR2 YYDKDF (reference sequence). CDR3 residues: CATSRGQGFGELFF. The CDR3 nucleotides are TGTGCCACCAGCAGGGGACAGGGGTTCGGGGAGCTGTTTTTT.

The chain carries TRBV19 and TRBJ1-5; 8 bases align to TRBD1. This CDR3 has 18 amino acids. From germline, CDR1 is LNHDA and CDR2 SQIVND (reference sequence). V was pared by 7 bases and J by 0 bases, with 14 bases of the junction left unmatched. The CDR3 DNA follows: TGTGCCAGTACGGGCCTAAGTCAGGGGGCTTATAGCAATCAGCCCCAGCATTTT. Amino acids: CASTGLSQGAYSNQPQHF.

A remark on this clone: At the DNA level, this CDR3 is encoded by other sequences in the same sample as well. CDR3 sequence: CASSPRGRDSPLHF. Here the CDR3 DNA reads TGTGCCAGTAGTCCCCGCGGGAGGGATTCACCCCTCCACTTT. The chain carries TRBV19 and TRBJ1-6, with D unclear. Germline V gives CDR1 LNHDA, CDR2 SQIVND (reference sequence). V shed 5 bases and J shed 8 bases, with 13 bases lying between them. The CDR3 totals 14 residues. Based on the CDR3 plus reference TRBV19 and TRBJ1-6, the full variable domain is DGGITQSPKYLFRKEGQNVTLSCEQNLNHDAMYWYRQDPGQGLRLIYYSQIVNDFQKGDIAEGYSVSREKKESFPLTVTSAQKNPTAFYLCASSPRGRDSPLHFGNGTRLTVT.

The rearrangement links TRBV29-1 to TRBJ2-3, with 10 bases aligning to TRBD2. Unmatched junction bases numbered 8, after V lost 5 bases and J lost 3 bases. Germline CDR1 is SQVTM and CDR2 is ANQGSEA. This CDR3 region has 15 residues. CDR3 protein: CSVSPGTSVTDTQYF. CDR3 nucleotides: TGCAGCGTTTCTCCCGGGACTAGCGTAACAGATACGCAGTATTTT.

The CDR3 spells CASRPRRGGYGYTF. The CDR3 nucleotides read TGTGCCAGCAGGCCTCGGAGGGGCGGTTATGGCTACACCTTC. The rearrangement joins TRBV6-5 to TRBJ1-2, with D perhaps matching TRBD1 (5 bases). There are 14 residues in the CDR3. The germline CDR1 and CDR2 sequences are MNHEY and SVGAGI. V shed 6 bases and J shed 5 bases, with 16 bases lying between them.

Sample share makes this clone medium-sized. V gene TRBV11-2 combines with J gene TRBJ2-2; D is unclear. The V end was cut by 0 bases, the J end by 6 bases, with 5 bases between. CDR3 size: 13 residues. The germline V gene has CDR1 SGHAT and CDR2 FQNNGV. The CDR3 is CASSLDLAGELFF. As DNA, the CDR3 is TGTGCCAGCAGCTTAGATCTTGCCGGGGAGCTGTTTTTT.

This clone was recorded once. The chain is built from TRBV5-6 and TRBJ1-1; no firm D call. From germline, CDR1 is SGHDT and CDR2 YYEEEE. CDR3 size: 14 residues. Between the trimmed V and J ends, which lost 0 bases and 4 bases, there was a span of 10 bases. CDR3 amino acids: CASSLATSPTEAFF. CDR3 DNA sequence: TGTGCCAGCAGCTTGGCGACCTCCCCCACTGAAGCTTTCTTT.